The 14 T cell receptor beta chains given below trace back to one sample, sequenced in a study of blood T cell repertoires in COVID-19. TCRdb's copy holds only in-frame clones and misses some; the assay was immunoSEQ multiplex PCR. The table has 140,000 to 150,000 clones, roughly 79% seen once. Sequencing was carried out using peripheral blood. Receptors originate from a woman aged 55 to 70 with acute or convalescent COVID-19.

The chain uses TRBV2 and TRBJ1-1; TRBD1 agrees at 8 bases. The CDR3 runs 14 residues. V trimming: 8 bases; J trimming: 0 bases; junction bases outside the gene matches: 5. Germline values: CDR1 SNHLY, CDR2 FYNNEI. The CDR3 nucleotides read TGTGCCAGCGGGACAGGCGTTTTGAACACTGAAGCTTTCTTT. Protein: CASGTGVLNTEAFF.

CDR3 amino acids: CASSQSGRVGEQFF. The CDR3 DNA is TGTGCCAGCAGTCAAAGCGGGAGGGTCGGCGAGCAGTTCTTC. V is TRBV6-2 or TRBV6-3 and J is TRBJ2-1; 10 nucleotides match TRBD2. V trimming: 5 bases; J trimming: 10 bases; junction bases outside the gene matches: 8. The CDR3 contains 14 residues. CDR1 is MNHEY and CDR2 is SVGEGT in the germline V gene.

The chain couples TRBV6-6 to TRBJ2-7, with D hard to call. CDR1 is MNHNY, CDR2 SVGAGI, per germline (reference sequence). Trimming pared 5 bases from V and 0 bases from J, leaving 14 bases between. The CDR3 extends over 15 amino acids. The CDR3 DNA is TGTGCCAGCAGTGCCAAACATGCAAGCTCCTACGAGCAGTACTTC. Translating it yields CASSAKHASSYEQYF.

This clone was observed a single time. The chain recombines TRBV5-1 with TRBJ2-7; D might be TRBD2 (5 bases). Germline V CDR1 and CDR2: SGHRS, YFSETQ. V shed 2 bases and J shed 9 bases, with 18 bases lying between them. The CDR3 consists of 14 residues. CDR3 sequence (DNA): TGCGCCAGCAGCTTCGAGGGAGCTGCCTCGGTGCAGTACTTC. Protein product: CASSFEGAASVQYF.

CDR3 region: CASSISGTEYEQYF. The CDR3 DNA follows: TGTGCCAGTAGTATTAGCGGGACAGAATACGAGCAGTACTTC. V and J are TRBV19 and TRBJ2-7; TRBD2 might be the D (8 bases). Looked up from germline, CDR1 is LNHDA and CDR2 is SQIVND (reference sequence). The V end was cut by 3 bases, the J end by 4 bases, with 13 bases between. The CDR3 sequence is 14 residues long.

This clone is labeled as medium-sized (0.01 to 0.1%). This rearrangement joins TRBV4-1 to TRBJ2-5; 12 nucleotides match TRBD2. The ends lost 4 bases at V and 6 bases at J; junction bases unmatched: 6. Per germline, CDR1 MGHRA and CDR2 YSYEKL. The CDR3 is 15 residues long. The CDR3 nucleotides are TGCGCCAGCAGCCCGACTAGCGGGAGTCGAAAGACCCAGTACTTC. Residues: CASSPTSGSRKTQYF.

CDR3 in DNA: TGTGCCATCAGTGGACCGGGACTAGTAATAAGGGGAGCGTACGAGCAGTACTTC. Translated: CAISGPGLVIRGAYEQYF. The chain combines TRBV10-3 with TRBJ2-7; 8 bases map to TRBD2. The J segment lost 4 bases and the V segment lost 4 bases, leaving 18 bases of the junction unmatched. Looked up from germline, CDR1 is ENHRY and CDR2 is SYGVKD. This CDR3 is 18 amino acids long.

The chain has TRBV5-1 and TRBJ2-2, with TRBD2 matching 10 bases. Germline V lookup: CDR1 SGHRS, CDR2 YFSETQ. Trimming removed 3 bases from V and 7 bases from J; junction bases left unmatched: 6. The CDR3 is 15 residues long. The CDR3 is CASSSRTSGNGELFF. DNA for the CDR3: TGCGCCAGCAGCTCCCGGACTAGCGGTAACGGGGAGCTGTTTTTT. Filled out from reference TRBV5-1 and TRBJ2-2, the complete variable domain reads KAGVTQTPRYLIKTRGQQVTLSCSPISGHRSVSWYQQTPGQGLQFLFEYFSETQRNKGNFPGRFSGRQFSNSRSEMNVSTLELGDSALYLCASSSRTSGNGELFFGEGSRLTVL.

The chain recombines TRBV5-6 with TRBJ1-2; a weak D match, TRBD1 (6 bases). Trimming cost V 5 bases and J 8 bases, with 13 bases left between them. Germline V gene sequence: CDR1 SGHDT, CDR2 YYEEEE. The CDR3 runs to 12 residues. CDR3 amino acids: CASSFRGMGYTF. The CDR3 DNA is TGTGCCAGCAGTTTCAGGGGCATGGGCTACACCTTC.

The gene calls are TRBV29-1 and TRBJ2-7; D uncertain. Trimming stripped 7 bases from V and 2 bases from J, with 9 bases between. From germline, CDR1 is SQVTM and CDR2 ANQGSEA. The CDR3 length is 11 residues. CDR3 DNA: TGCAGCGCCTACACAGCCTACGAGCAGTACTTC. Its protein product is CSAYTAYEQYF.

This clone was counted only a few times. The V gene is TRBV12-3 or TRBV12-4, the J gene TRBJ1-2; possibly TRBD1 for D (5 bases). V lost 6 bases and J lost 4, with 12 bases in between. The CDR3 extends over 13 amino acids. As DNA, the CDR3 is TGTGCCAGCAGACGAGACAGCTTCTATGGCTACACCTTC. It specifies CASRRDSFYGYTF.

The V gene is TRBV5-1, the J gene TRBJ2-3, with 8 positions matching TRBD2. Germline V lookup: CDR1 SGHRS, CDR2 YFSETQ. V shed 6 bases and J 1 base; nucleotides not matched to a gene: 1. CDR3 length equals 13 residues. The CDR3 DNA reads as TGCGCCAGCATGACTAGCGGCACAGATACGCAGTATTTT. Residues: CASMTSGTDTQYF.

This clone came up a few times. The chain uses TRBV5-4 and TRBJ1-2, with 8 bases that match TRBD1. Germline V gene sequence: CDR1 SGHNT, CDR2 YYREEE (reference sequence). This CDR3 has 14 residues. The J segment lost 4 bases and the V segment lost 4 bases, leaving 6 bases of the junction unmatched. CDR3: CASSRGQETYGYTF. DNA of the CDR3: TGTGCCAGCAGCCGGGGACAGGAAACCTATGGCTACACCTTC.

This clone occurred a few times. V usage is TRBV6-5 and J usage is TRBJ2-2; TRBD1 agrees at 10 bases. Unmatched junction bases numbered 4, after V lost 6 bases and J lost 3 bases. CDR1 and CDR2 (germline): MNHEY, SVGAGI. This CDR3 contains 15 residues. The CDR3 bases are TGTGCCAGCAGCCTTGGGACAGGGGACACCGGGGAGCTGTTTTTT. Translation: CASSLGTGDTGELFF.